The 24 T cell receptor beta chains presented below share a single source sample, sequenced in a study of T cells in Graves' hyperthyroidism and ophthalmopathy. RNA transcripts gave rise to amplified TCR beta CDR3 regions. The TCR CDR3 first-round RT-PCR relied on the HTBI primer set. Each CDR3 protein gets one entry after TCRdb re-called the multiplex PCR reads with MiXCR. The profile covers a few hundred thousand distinct CDR3 sequences, with approximately 14% appearing a single time and less than 9.5% taken by the ten largest. Sequencing was done on a sample of blood. The receptors derive from a woman in her twenties or thirties with Graves' hyperthyroidism.

This sequence joins TRBV5-1 and TRBJ2-6; D uncertain. This CDR3 spans 15 amino acids. V was trimmed by 5 bases and J by 6 bases, leaving 15 bases between them. The germline CDR1 and CDR2 sequences are SGHRS and YFSETQ. In DNA form, the CDR3 reads TGCGCCAGCAGTATGACCTCCGTTCAGGCCAACGTCCTGACTTTC. This codes for CASSMTSVQANVLTF. Combining the CDR3 with reference TRBV5-1 and TRBJ2-6 gives the whole variable domain KAGVTQTPRYLIKTRGQQVTLSCSPISGHRSVSWYQQTPGQGLQFLFEYFSETQRNKGNFPGRFSGRQFSNSRSEMNVSTLELGDSALYLCASSMTSVQANVLTFGAGSRLTVL.

The rearrangement links TRBV9 to TRBJ2-3, with 10 bases fitting TRBD1. The CDR3 runs to 16 residues. V shed 0 bases and J 4 bases; nucleotides not matched to a gene: 5. Germline CDR1 and CDR2: SGDLS and YYNGEE. The CDR3 loop is CASSVDLTGGSDTQYF. The CDR3 bases are TGTGCCAGCAGCGTAGATCTGACAGGGGGCTCAGATACGCAGTATTTT.

Worth noting for this clonotype: A single base separates this from a much larger clone, so it may be a read error. This sequence joins TRBV28 and TRBJ2-1, with TRBD2 identical over 8 bases. The last part of the DNA fits TRBJ2-7 better; the J call may be wrong. There are 21 residues in the CDR3. Germline CDR1 and CDR2: MDHEN and SYDVKM. CDR3 nucleotide sequence: TGTGCCAGCAGCCAAGATTCCCGGCGGGAGGCTCCACGGTTTTTGGGCAATGAGCAGTACTTC. Protein: CASSQDSRREAPRFLGNEQYF.

This clonotype was counted at least ten times. V and J are TRBV5-1 and TRBJ2-3; TRBD1 is a possible D gene (6 bases). CDR3 length: 18 residues. Germline V gene sequence: CDR1 SGHRS, CDR2 YFSETQ. With 0 bases removed from V and 5 bases from J, the gap between germline ends came to 22 bases. This CDR3 is CASSLAPGHTKGEDTQYF. The CDR3 coding sequence is TGCGCCAGCAGCTTGGCCCCGGGACATACGAAAGGGGAAGATACGCAGTATTTT.

V usage is TRBV13 and J usage is TRBJ2-7; TRBD2 matches 7 bases. Germline trimming cut 5 bases from V and 4 bases from J; bases unmatched to any gene: 17. The CDR3 is 17 residues long. Germline CDR1 reads PRHDT; CDR2 reads FYEKMQ (reference sequence). In nucleotides, the CDR3 is TGTGCCAGCAGCCCACGGAGTGGTGGGAGGGCCGGGTACGAGCAGTACTTC. Amino acid sequence: CASSPRSGGRAGYEQYF.

The sample holds many counts of this clonotype. The chain has TRBV12-3 or TRBV12-4 and TRBJ2-1; D uncertain. V shed 1 base and J shed 10 bases, with 11 bases lying between them. The CDR3 runs 13 residues. CDR3 DNA sequence: TGTGCCAGCAGTTTAGGATCCCACGTAGAGCAGTTCTTC. It translates to CASSLGSHVEQFF.

This clonotype appeared many times. At one of its ends the junction is not consistent with the germline gene, which may arise from a read error. The chain couples TRBV20-1 to TRBJ2-3; 11 nucleotides agree with TRBD2. The CDR3 is 14 amino acids. Germline loops: CDR1 DFQATT, CDR2 SNEGSKA (reference sequence). The CDR3 here is CSAGDSGRADTQYF. Here the CDR3 DNA reads TGCAGTGCTGGAGATAGCGGGAGGGCAGATACGCAGTATTTT.

The chain has TRBV29-1 and TRBJ2-2; 11 positions agree with TRBD2. The CDR3 consists of 14 residues. Trimming at V came to 7 bases and at J to 5 bases, leaving 6 bases not matched to a gene. Germline-derived CDR1 and CDR2 are SQVTM and ANQGSEA. This chain's CDR3 is CSGGLAGGTGELFF. In DNA form, the CDR3 reads TGCAGCGGGGGATTAGCGGGAGGGACCGGGGAGCTGTTTTTT.

This clonotype was detected a few times. V gene TRBV9 combines with J gene TRBJ1-6; D unresolved. Germline-derived CDR1 and CDR2 are SGDLS and YYNGEE. This CDR3 is 15 amino acids long. The germline V and J ends were trimmed by 5 bases and 7 bases, with 16 bases remaining between them. This CDR3 reads CASRDGLYGNSPLHF. The DNA for the CDR3 is TGTGCCAGCAGGGATGGACTCTACGGGAATTCACCCCTCCACTTT.

This clonotype was counted only a few times. The chain combines TRBV19 with TRBJ1-1, with 7 bases identical to TRBD1. V gave up 5 bases and J gave up 7 bases; unmatched junction bases: 10. The CDR3 has 14 amino acids. Per germline, CDR1 LNHDA and CDR2 SQIVND (reference sequence). DNA for the CDR3: TGTGCCAGTAGTTCGGGACAGCCTACGGGTGAAGCTTTCTTT. It codes for CASSSGQPTGEAFF.

In this sample, this clonotype turned up a few times. This chain links TRBV6-5 with TRBJ1-1; D is unresolved. The ends were cut back, 0 bases at V and 2 bases at J, with 19 bases in the middle. The length of the CDR3 is 18 residues. Germline loops: CDR1 MNHEY, CDR2 SVGAGI. CDR3: CASSYSYYSETGNTEAFF. CDR3 coding DNA: TGTGCCAGCAGTTACTCGTATTACTCCGAGACTGGAAACACTGAAGCTTTCTTT.

The chain joins TRBV6-1 to TRBJ2-3; 14 positions match TRBD2. J gave up 4 bases and V 8 bases, and 11 bases lay outside the gene matches. The CDR3 consists of 17 residues. Germline V gene lookup returns CDR1 MNHNS and CDR2 SASEGT. The CDR3 reads CASRGLTSGRAPDTQYF. CDR3 nucleotides: TGTGCCAGCCGAGGACTGACTAGCGGGAGGGCCCCAGATACGCAGTATTTT.

CDR3 sequence: CAISPGQGAETQYF. In DNA, the CDR3 is TGTGCCATCAGTCCGGGACAGGGGGCCGAGACCCAGTACTTC. V usage is TRBV10-3 and J usage is TRBJ2-5; 12 nucleotides align to TRBD1. Losses at the gene ends were 5 bases for V and 5 bases for J; bases not matched to a gene: 3. This CDR3 region has 14 residues. CDR1 is ENHRY and CDR2 is SYGVKD in the germline V gene.

This clonotype was seen at least ten times. The V and J genes are TRBV27 and TRBJ2-3; 10 nucleotides align to TRBD2. V lost 5 bases and J lost 2; bases outside the gene matches: 7. The CDR3 totals 16 residues. Germline CDR1 MNHEY, CDR2 SMNVEV (reference sequence). CDR3 amino acids: CASSNPLAGYTDTQYF. CDR3 nucleotide sequence: TGTGCCAGCAGTAACCCACTAGCGGGGTACACAGATACGCAGTATTTT.

Many counts were recorded for this clonotype. The V and J genes are TRBV7-2 and TRBJ2-3; D is possibly TRBD1 or TRBD2 (6 bases each). The CDR3 is 16 amino acids. Between the trimmed V and J ends, which lost 1 base and 4 bases, there was a span of 15 bases. CDR1 SGHTA and CDR2 FQGNSA come from the germline V gene. As DNA, the CDR3 is TGTGCCAGCAGCTTAGGGAGGGCAGGGGTTCCAGATACGCAGTATTTT. Translation: CASSLGRAGVPDTQYF.

This clonotype was detected many times. V gene TRBV24-1 combines with J gene TRBJ2-7; 9 bases are a match to TRBD2. CDR3 size: 15 residues. Trimming cost V 4 bases and J 2 bases; bases outside gene matches: 5. CDR1 is KGHDR and CDR2 is SFDVKD in the germline V gene. CDR3 bases: TGTGCCACCAGTGACGCGGGAGGGCCTCCCTACGAGCAGTACTTC. Translated, it gives CATSDAGGPPYEQYF.

This clonotype showed up many times. V and J are TRBV6-2 or TRBV6-3 and TRBJ2-1; D may correspond to TRBD1 or TRBD2 (5 bases each). The CDR3 contains 15 residues. V was shortened by 2 bases and J by 8 bases, with 16 bases between the two germline ends. In germline, CDR1 is MNHEY, CDR2 SVGEGT. CDR3 bases: TGTGCCAGCAGTTACCCGGGACCCCCTCGGGATGAGCAGTTCTTC. This gives the protein CASSYPGPPRDEQFF.

This clonotype was recorded many times. V usage is TRBV19 and J usage is TRBJ2-1; 13 bases are a match to TRBD2. Germline CDR1 reads LNHDA; CDR2 reads SQIVND (reference sequence). The CDR3 consists of 15 residues. J was trimmed by 7 bases and V by 3 bases; bases with no gene match: 3. The CDR3 DNA reads TGTGCCAGTAGTATCGGACTAGCGGGAGCTAATGAGCAGTTCTTC. This translates into CASSIGLAGANEQFF.

This clonotype was observed many times. The chain recombines TRBV6-1 with TRBJ1-5; 11 nucleotides match TRBD1. J lost 6 bases, V lost 5 bases, and 6 bases had no gene match. The CDR3 consists of 15 residues. Germline CDR1 is MNHNS and CDR2 is SASEGT. CDR3 nucleotides: TGTGCCAGCAGTCCCCCGGGGACAGGGGGTCAGCCCCAGCATTTT. Amino acid sequence: CASSPPGTGGQPQHF.

This clonotype was recorded a few times. The J gene is TRBJ2-7, the V gene TRBV20-1; TRBD2 is a possible D gene (6 bases). Germline V gene data show CDR1 as DFQATT and CDR2 as SNEGSKA (reference sequence). This CDR3 has 14 residues. Trimming removed 6 bases at V and 4 bases at J, with 19 bases between. CDR3 sequence (DNA): TGCAGTGCGGAGAGGTCTAGCGTCGTGTACGAGCAGTACTTC. It specifies CSAERSSVVYEQYF.

This sequence joins TRBV20-1 and TRBJ1-2; D gene ambiguous. In germline, CDR1 is DFQATT, CDR2 SNEGSKA (reference sequence). Trimming took off 0 bases at V and 3 bases at J, with 8 bases between the two ends. The CDR3 has 13 amino acids. CDR3 sequence reads: CSAREEVHYGYTF. In nucleotides, the CDR3 is TGCAGTGCTAGAGAAGAGGTGCACTATGGCTACACCTTC.

This clonotype was detected ten times or more. DNA for the CDR3: TGCAGCGTTGAAGATATAGTCAACGACAGGTTGTTGGATGAGCAGTTCTTC. Translating it yields CSVEDIVNDRLLDEQFF. This sequence joins TRBV29-1 and TRBJ2-1, with D possibly being TRBD1 (6 bases). Germline V gene lookup returns CDR1 SQVTM and CDR2 ANQGSEA. V was trimmed by 0 bases and J by 8 bases, leaving 23 bases between them. The CDR3 extends over 17 amino acids.

This clonotype was observed many times. The J gene is TRBJ2-1, the V gene TRBV7-2; the match to TRBD1 covers 10 bases. Germline lookup yields CDR1 SGHTA and CDR2 FQGNSA. CDR3 size: 14 residues. Germline trimming cut 9 bases from V and 4 bases from J; bases unmatched to any gene: 6. The CDR3 sequence is CASLRDRGYNEQFF. The CDR3, as DNA: TGTGCCAGTCTCCGGGACAGGGGATACAATGAGCAGTTCTTC.

V usage is TRBV20-1 and J usage is TRBJ2-4; 8 bases fit TRBD2. The germline V gene has CDR1 DFQATT and CDR2 SNEGSKA (reference sequence). The V segment lost 5 bases and the J segment 6 bases; nucleotides outside the gene matches: 15. CDR3 size: 16 residues. The chain's CDR3 is CSARLAGGRWGNIQYF. CDR3 DNA: TGCAGTGCTCGGCTTGCGGGAGGTAGATGGGGAAACATTCAGTACTTC.